These 32 T cell receptor beta chains originate from one sample sequenced in a study of cytomegalovirus exposure and HLA in healthy donors. PCR was performed using 60 Vbeta and 13 Jbeta primers. Repertoires were generated with immunoSEQ multiplex PCR, while TCRdb's copy carries only in-frame clones and drops some. Seen here are roughly 170,000 clones, just over 75% observed once, and the top ten hold less than 1.5%. The sequenced sample was PBMCs. These TCRs come from a woman aged 30 to 39 in good health and CMV-seropositive.

V is TRBV7-2 and J is TRBJ1-2, with a weak D call TRBD1 (5 bases). Germline CDR1 and CDR2: SGHTA and FQGNSA. This CDR3 spans 13 amino acids. The V and J ends lost 3 bases and 5 bases respectively, with 10 bases between them. The CDR3 loop reads CASSLGLRYGYTF. For the CDR3, the DNA is TGTGCCAGCAGCTTGGGACTCAGATATGGCTACACCTTC.

The V gene is TRBV10-3, the J gene TRBJ2-3; 8 nucleotides line up with TRBD1. The germline gives CDR1 ENHRY, CDR2 SYGVKD. V lost 8 bases to trimming and J lost 0 bases; unmatched junction nucleotides: 4. The CDR3 covers 14 residues. The CDR3: CAIDRGSSTDTQYF. CDR3 coding DNA: TGTGCCATCGACAGGGGATCTAGCACAGATACGCAGTATTTT.

The chain couples TRBV5-1 to TRBJ1-5; tentative D call: TRBD1 (5 bases). CDR3 length: 16 residues. In germline, CDR1 is SGHRS, CDR2 YFSETQ. V gave up 0 bases and J gave up 6 bases, with 16 bases separating them. The CDR3 DNA reads TGCGCCAGCAGCTTGGCCCCCCAGGGATCGGGTCAGCCCCAGCATTTT. It encodes CASSLAPQGSGQPQHF.

CDR3 in amino acids: CASSQPKGLLAGTTDTQYF. The DNA of the CDR3 is TGCGCCAGCAGCCAACCAAAGGGGTTACTAGCGGGGACCACAGATACGCAGTATTTT. The rearrangement links TRBV4-1 to TRBJ2-3, with 10 bases that match TRBD2. The CDR3 runs to 19 residues. Germline loops: CDR1 MGHRA, CDR2 YSYEKL. With 2 bases clipped from V and 2 bases from J, the junction kept 13 bases outside the gene matches.

In DNA form, the CDR3 reads TGTGCCAGCAGTAAGGGACAGCCTAACACTGAAGCTTTCTTT. Its translation: CASSKGQPNTEAFF. The chain recombines TRBV6-1 with TRBJ1-1; 7 nucleotides match TRBD1. The V gene end was trimmed by 5 bases and the J gene end by 2 bases; junction bases not matched to a gene: 5. CDR3 length: 14 amino acids. Per germline, CDR1 MNHNS and CDR2 SASEGT.

This clone was recorded a few times. The junction departs from germline at one end; a sequencing error may be responsible. The chain is built from TRBV6-5 and TRBJ2-7; TRBD1 aligns across 11 bases. Germline V CDR1 and CDR2: MNHEY, SVGAGI. This CDR3 has 12 amino acids. The CDR3 here is CASSLGQGAIMF. CDR3 coding DNA: TGTGCCAGCAGCCTTGGACAGGGGGCGATTATGTTC.

The CDR3 region is CASSQGAFLEKLFF. CDR3 bases: TGTGCCAGCAGCCAGGGGGCTTTTTTGGAAAAACTGTTTTTT. The chain carries TRBV27 and TRBJ1-4; 8 nucleotides match TRBD1. Looked up from germline, CDR1 is MNHEY and CDR2 is SMNVEV (reference sequence). This CDR3 is 14 amino acids long. Losses at the gene ends were 6 bases for V and 8 bases for J; bases not matched to a gene: 8.

The genes are TRBV6-6 and TRBJ1-1, with D unclear. The CDR3 consists of 15 residues. Trimming took 5 bases from V and 4 from J, leaving 17 bases between them. Germline V gene lookup returns CDR1 MNHNY and CDR2 SVGAGI (reference sequence). CDR3 residues: CASSPFYTGSTEAFF. As DNA, the CDR3 is TGTGCCAGCAGTCCGTTTTACACGGGGAGCACTGAAGCTTTCTTT.

In its sample, this clone was seen a few times. In DNA, the CDR3 is TGTGCCAGCAGTATGCCGGGACTTACCTACAATGAGCAGTTCTTC. Protein sequence: CASSMPGLTYNEQFF. The V gene is TRBV28, the J gene TRBJ2-1, with a possible D match to TRBD2 (6 bases). Trimming took 5 bases from V and 2 from J, leaving 13 bases between them. The CDR3 extends over 15 amino acids. The germline V gene encodes CDR1 MDHEN and CDR2 SYDVKM.

The chain employs TRBV6-5 and TRBJ2-7, with 10 bases fitting TRBD2. The CDR3 has 15 amino acids. Germline CDR1 reads MNHEY; CDR2 reads SVGAGI. V gave up 1 base and J gave up 5 bases; unmatched junction bases: 5. CDR3 amino acids: CASSYLASGSDEQYF. The CDR3, as DNA: TGTGCCAGCAGTTACTTGGCTAGCGGGAGCGACGAGCAGTACTTC.

This chain connects TRBV6-5 to TRBJ2-7; the match to TRBD1 covers 9 bases. The CDR3 loop spans 14 amino acids. Germline CDR1 reads MNHEY; CDR2 reads SVGAGI. The trim removed 6 bases at V and 3 bases at J, leaving 6 bases unmatched. The CDR3, as DNA: TGTGCCAGCAGACGGGACAGGGTTAACTACGAGCAGTACTTC. This encodes CASRRDRVNYEQYF.

The chain uses TRBV30 and TRBJ2-3; 8 positions match TRBD2. Germline CDR1 is GTSNPN and CDR2 is SVGIG (reference sequence). This CDR3 spans 13 amino acids. Germline trimming cut 2 bases from V and 4 bases from J; bases unmatched to any gene: 2. The CDR3 is CAWSSAGADTQYF. The CDR3 DNA reads TGTGCCTGGAGTTCAGCGGGAGCAGATACGCAGTATTTT.

The V call is TRBV6-1, the J call TRBJ1-1; TRBD1 might be the D (5 bases). The CDR3 covers 14 residues. Per germline, CDR1 MNHNS and CDR2 SASEGT. Between the trimmed V and J ends, which lost 2 bases and 3 bases, there was a span of 10 bases. The CDR3 region has the DNA TGTGCCAGCAGTGAACGGGCAGGGTACACTGAAGCTTTCTTT. Protein product: CASSERAGYTEAFF.

The chain couples TRBV5-1 to TRBJ2-1, with 7 bases identical to TRBD1. Germline values: CDR1 SGHRS, CDR2 YFSETQ. Unmatched junction bases numbered 14, after V lost 4 bases and J lost 7 bases. This CDR3 has 16 residues. CDR3 in DNA: TGCGCCAGCAGCCAACAGACAGGGCCCGCCGGGAATGAGCAGTTCTTC. Amino acid sequence: CASSQQTGPAGNEQFF.

The chain couples TRBV12-5 to TRBJ2-1; TRBD2 matches 7 bases. Germline CDR1 LGHNT, CDR2 FRNRAP. V was clipped by 7 bases and J by 0 bases; unmatched bases: 9. The CDR3 totals 16 residues. CDR3 DNA sequence: TGTGCTAGTGATCCCGGGAGGATAGCCTCCTACAATGAGCAGTTCTTC. Protein sequence: CASDPGRIASYNEQFF. Complete variable domain (other parts from reference TRBV12-5 and TRBJ2-1): DARVTQTPRHKVTEMGQEVTMRCQPILGHNTVFWYRQTMMQGLELLAYFRNRAPLDDSGMPKDRFSAEMPDATLATLKIQPSEPRDSAVYFCASDPGRIASYNEQFFGPGTRLTVL.

This clone showed up just a few times. The chain couples TRBV9 to TRBJ2-1; a possible D gene is TRBD2 (6 bases). V was shortened by 3 bases and J by 0 bases, with 28 bases between the two germline ends. CDR3 length: 21 residues. From germline, CDR1 is SGDLS and CDR2 YYNGEE. This chain's CDR3 is CASSADGRGTLYFSSYNEQFF. The CDR3 DNA is TGTGCCAGCAGCGCCGACGGACGGGGGACTCTTTACTTTAGCTCCTACAATGAGCAGTTCTTC.

The chain recombines TRBV19 with TRBJ1-5; unclear D gene. The germline V gene has CDR1 LNHDA and CDR2 SQIVND (reference sequence). V was clipped by 10 bases and J by 7 bases, with 17 bases between them. This CDR3 has 13 amino acids. CDR3 residues: CATQPRGEQPQHF. The DNA of the CDR3 is TGTGCCACGCAGCCTCGCGGGGAACAGCCCCAGCATTTT.

This clone was counted between two and nine times. The gene calls are TRBV5-4 and TRBJ2-5; 8 bases match TRBD1. V dropped 8 bases and J dropped 4; count of bases not matched to a gene: 4. The CDR3 covers 12 residues. CDR1 and CDR2 (germline): SGHNT, YYREEE (reference sequence). CDR3 residues: CASSGQGETQYF. CDR3 nucleotide sequence: TGTGCCAGTAGCGGACAGGGAGAGACCCAGTACTTC.

V gene TRBV6-6 combines with J gene TRBJ2-1; 7 bases fit TRBD2. Losses at the gene ends were 5 bases for V and 3 bases for J; bases not matched to a gene: 7. Germline V lookup: CDR1 MNHNY, CDR2 SVGAGI (reference sequence). The CDR3 runs 15 residues. The CDR3 is CASSALAGNYNEQFF. The CDR3 DNA reads TGTGCCAGCAGTGCCTTAGCGGGCAACTACAATGAGCAGTTCTTC.

The rearrangement joins TRBV19 to TRBJ2-2; 16 bases line up with TRBD2. Germline V CDR1 and CDR2: LNHDA, SQIVND (reference sequence). This CDR3 has 18 residues. With 7 bases clipped from V and 1 base from J, the junction kept 6 bases outside the gene matches. CDR3 DNA sequence: TGTGCCAGTACCAAGGGACTAGCGGGAGGGCGGAACACCGGGGAGCTGTTTTTT. This codes for CASTKGLAGGRNTGELFF.

The chain is built from TRBV7-8 and TRBJ2-1; no definite D call. Germline V gene lookup returns CDR1 SGHVS and CDR2 FQNEAQ. V lost 5 bases and J lost 8, with 10 bases in between. The CDR3 runs 12 residues. The CDR3 DNA follows: TGTGCCAGCAGCCCGGGTTTTCATGAGCAGTTCTTC. It is translated as CASSPGFHEQFF. The full variable domain, its missing parts supplied by reference TRBV7-8 and TRBJ2-1, is GAGVSQSPRYKVAKRGQDVALRCDPISGHVSLFWYQQALGQGPEFLTYFQNEAQLDKSGLPSDRFFAERPEGSVSTLKIQRTQQEDSAVYLCASSPGFHEQFFGPGTRLTVL.

This clone was seen a few times. J is TRBJ2-3 and V is TRBV7-6, with D unclear. Trimming cost V 4 bases and J 1 base, with 12 bases left between them. Germline V gene lookup returns CDR1 SGHVS and CDR2 FNYEAQ. This CDR3 is built from 15 residues. The CDR3 here is CASSSYSRGTDTQYF. DNA of the CDR3: TGTGCCAGCAGCTCCTACTCCCGAGGCACAGATACGCAGTATTTT.

This rearrangement joins TRBV4-2 to TRBJ1-3; 10 nucleotides line up with TRBD1. The CDR3 has 17 amino acids. Per the germline V gene, CDR1 is LGHNA and CDR2 is YNFKEQ. Trimming took 4 bases from V and 2 from J; bases not matched to a gene: 8. CDR3 amino acids: CASSRAGTGETGNTIYF. In DNA form, the CDR3 reads TGTGCCAGCAGCCGAGCCGGGACAGGGGAAACTGGAAACACCATATATTTT.

This clone was seen a handful of times. This chain uses TRBV5-1 with TRBJ1-2; TRBD1 matches at 12 bases. Germline loops: CDR1 SGHRS, CDR2 YFSETQ. The CDR3 has 16 amino acids. J was trimmed by 8 bases and V by 3 bases; bases with no gene match: 11. The CDR3 bases are TGCGCCAGCAGCTCACCGGGACAGGGGGCGCGACGCGGCTACACCTTC. Protein: CASSSPGQGARRGYTF. Based on the CDR3 plus reference TRBV5-1 and TRBJ1-2, the full variable domain is KAGVTQTPRYLIKTRGQQVTLSCSPISGHRSVSWYQQTPGQGLQFLFEYFSETQRNKGNFPGRFSGRQFSNSRSEMNVSTLELGDSALYLCASSSPGQGARRGYTFGSGTRLTVV.

The chain recombines TRBV6-5 with TRBJ1-3; D unresolved. The germline CDR1 and CDR2 sequences are MNHEY and SVGAGI. The CDR3 is made up of 14 amino acids. The V gene lost 6 bases and the J gene lost 0 bases, with 9 bases spanning the gap. The CDR3: CASRADNSGNTIYF. The CDR3 nucleotides are TGTGCCAGCAGAGCTGACAACTCTGGAAACACCATATATTTT.

CDR3: CASLRLAGGFNEQFF. The CDR3 bases are TGTGCCAGCCTACGACTAGCGGGAGGATTCAATGAGCAGTTCTTC. The V and J genes are TRBV2 and TRBJ2-1, with TRBD2 matching 13 bases. The CDR3 runs 15 residues. The V and J ends lost 8 bases and 6 bases, in that order; junction bases with no gene match: 7. From germline, CDR1 is SNHLY and CDR2 FYNNEI. The full variable domain, its missing parts supplied by reference TRBV2 and TRBJ2-1, is EPEVTQTPSHQVTQMGQEVILRCVPISNHLYFYWYRQILGQKVEFLVSFYNNEISEKSEIFDDQFSVERPDGSNFTLKIRSTKLEDSAMYFCASLRLAGGFNEQFFGPGTRLTVL.

V and J are TRBV19 and TRBJ1-2, with TRBD1 identical over 9 bases. Germline V gene lookup returns CDR1 LNHDA and CDR2 SQIVND (reference sequence). This CDR3 spans 18 amino acids. The V segment lost 6 bases and the J segment 8 bases; nucleotides outside the gene matches: 22. In nucleotides, the CDR3 is TGTGCCAGTAGCACCCATCGGGACAGGGTACTCGTGGATGCGGGCTACACCTTC. Translated: CASSTHRDRVLVDAGYTF. The full variable domain, completed using reference TRBV19 and TRBJ1-2, is DGGITQSPKYLFRKEGQNVTLSCEQNLNHDAMYWYRQDPGQGLRLIYYSQIVNDFQKGDIAEGYSVSREKKESFPLTVTSAQKNPTAFYLCASSTHRDRVLVDAGYTFGSGTRLTVV.

The chain uses TRBV2 and TRBJ2-2, with 10 bases that match TRBD1. The CDR3 has 15 residues. Germline assignment: CDR1 SNHLY and CDR2 FYNNEI. The V segment lost 6 bases and the J segment 4 bases; nucleotides outside the gene matches: 5. This chain's CDR3 is CASRRDRGGTGELFF. CDR3 coding DNA: TGTGCCAGCAGGAGGGACAGGGGTGGCACCGGGGAGCTGTTTTTT.

This chain links TRBV5-4 with TRBJ2-3; 9 bases map to TRBD1. Looked up from germline, CDR1 is SGHNT and CDR2 is YYREEE (reference sequence). The CDR3 is 20 amino acids. The junction had 18 bases not matched to a gene; V was cut back by 0 bases and J by 4 bases. The CDR3 spells CASSLVWGSTGGGGADTQYF. The CDR3 coding sequence is TGTGCCAGCAGCTTGGTATGGGGAAGTACAGGGGGCGGTGGGGCAGATACGCAGTATTTT.

The J gene is TRBJ2-1, the V gene TRBV6-5; 9 nucleotides align to TRBD1. CDR3 length equals 16 residues. The germline V gene has CDR1 MNHEY and CDR2 SVGAGI. V lost 0 bases, J lost 3 bases, and 3 bases stayed unmatched. CDR3 region: CASSYSPGQGYNEQFF. The CDR3 DNA reads TGTGCCAGCAGTTACTCTCCGGGACAGGGCTACAATGAGCAGTTCTTC.

The V and J genes are TRBV10-2 and TRBJ1-1, with a tentative D call TRBD1 (5 bases). This CDR3 is 14 amino acids long. Germline assignment: CDR1 WSHSY and CDR2 SAAADI. With 3 bases removed from V and 4 bases from J, the gap between germline ends came to 12 bases. The chain's CDR3 is CASSESTVGTEAFF. CDR3 DNA: TGCGCCAGCAGTGAATCGACAGTGGGCACTGAAGCTTTCTTT.

The chain uses TRBV11-3 and TRBJ2-2; no firm D call. Per germline, CDR1 SGHNT and CDR2 YENEEA. Trimming cost V 0 bases and J 2 bases, with 10 bases left between them. This CDR3 has 16 amino acids. CDR3 residues: CASSLDWAGNTGELFF. CDR3 DNA sequence: TGTGCCAGCAGCTTAGATTGGGCCGGAAACACCGGGGAGCTGTTTTTT. Drawing the rest from reference TRBV11-3 and TRBJ2-2, the complete variable domain is EAGVVQSPRYKIIEKKQPVAFWCNPISGHNTLYWYLQNLGQGPELLIRYENEEAVDDSQLPKDRFSAERLKGVDSTLKIQPAELGDSAVYLCASSLDWAGNTGELFFGEGSRLTVL.